One sample yielded the 27 T cell receptor beta chains listed below, sequenced in a study of beta chain features in type 1 diabetes. TCRB transcripts that were expressed got sequenced, as all of the isolated RNA had been reverse transcribed. Data came from immunoSEQ multiplex PCR; TCRdb stores just in-frame clones and leaves some out. The sample contains about 270,000 clones, 13% to 15% of which appear only once. Sequenced input: naive CD4+ T cells from blood. The receptors stem from a woman in her thirties or forties in good health.

J is TRBJ1-6 and V is TRBV28; tentatively, D is TRBD1 (5 bases). The CDR3 is 15 amino acids. Germline V gives CDR1 MDHEN, CDR2 SYDVKM. Trimming shortened V by 7 bases and J by 9 bases, and 19 bases separated the two germline ends. The CDR3 reads CASIASNRRSSPLHF. The DNA of the CDR3 is TGTGCCAGCATCGCGTCGAACAGGAGAAGTTCACCCCTCCACTTT. Combining the CDR3 with reference TRBV28 and TRBJ1-6 gives the whole variable domain DVKVTQSSRYLVKRTGEKVFLECVQDMDHENMFWYRQDPGLGLRLIYFSYDVKMKEKGDIPEGYSVSREKKERFSLILESASTNQTSMYLCASIASNRRSSPLHFGNGTRLTVT.

The chain joins TRBV18 to TRBJ1-2; 10 positions agree with TRBD1. Losses at the gene ends were 3 bases for V and 7 bases for J; bases not matched to a gene: 2. There are 13 residues in the CDR3. CDR1 and CDR2 (germline): KGHSH, LQKENI. The CDR3 sequence is CASSPGTGAGYTF. CDR3 nucleotide sequence: TGTGCCAGCTCACCCGGGACAGGGGCTGGCTACACCTTC.

Here the CDR3 DNA reads TGTGCCATCGGTCTTCCGAAGCCTAGCACAGATACGCAGTATTTT. This encodes CAIGLPKPSTDTQYF. The J gene is TRBJ2-3, the V gene TRBV10-3; D call uncertain. V lost 8 bases and J 0 bases, leaving 15 bases between the germline ends. Germline CDR1 reads ENHRY; CDR2 reads SYGVKD. CDR3 length: 15 residues.

This clone was recorded a few times. V is TRBV2 and J is TRBJ2-2; 7 nucleotides align to TRBD2. The ends lost 3 bases at V and 6 bases at J; junction bases unmatched: 10. The CDR3 runs to 16 residues. Germline values: CDR1 SNHLY, CDR2 FYNNEI. For the CDR3, the DNA is TGTGCCAGCAGTGAGTCCGGGACTATAGGTTCCGGGGAGCTGTTTTTT. Translated: CASSESGTIGSGELFF.

This clone was counted a few times. This chain joins TRBV28 and TRBJ2-5, with 7 bases that match TRBD1. Germline CDR1 reads MDHEN; CDR2 reads SYDVKM. The CDR3 runs 13 residues. J gave up 4 bases and V 5 bases, and 4 bases lay outside the gene matches. CDR3 amino acids: CASSEGQRETQYF. The CDR3 DNA follows: TGTGCCAGCAGTGAGGGACAGCGAGAGACCCAGTACTTC.

This clone was seen a handful of times. The chain joins TRBV7-8 to TRBJ1-2; weak D call: TRBD1 (6 bases). The V and J ends lost 0 bases and 2 bases respectively, with 10 bases between them. Germline CDR1 and CDR2: SGHVS and FQNEAQ. CDR3 length equals 15 residues. For the CDR3, the DNA is TGTGCCAGCAGCTTAGCCTTACAGGGAAACTATGGCTACACCTTC. Its protein is CASSLALQGNYGYTF.

The rearrangement uses TRBV18 and TRBJ2-7, with TRBD2 as a possible D gene (7 bases). The CDR3 is 14 residues long. Trimming left V 6 bases short and J 6 bases short, with 18 bases between. The germline gives CDR1 KGHSH, CDR2 LQKENI. For the CDR3, the DNA is TGTGCCAGCTCCAATCCGGGGGGCCGAGTCGAGCAGTACTTC. Translated, it gives CASSNPGGRVEQYF.

The chain recombines TRBV13 with TRBJ2-2, with TRBD1 matching 8 bases. CDR1 is PRHDT, CDR2 FYEKMQ, per germline (reference sequence). This CDR3 spans 15 amino acids. With V trimmed by 4 bases and J by 6 bases, 7 bases remained unmatched. The CDR3 DNA reads TGTGCCAGCAGCTCTACAGGGGGTAACGCCGGGGAGCTGTTTTTT. Its protein product is CASSSTGGNAGELFF.

This sequence joins TRBV18 and TRBJ2-7, with 7 bases aligning to TRBD1. CDR1 and CDR2 from the germline V gene are KGHSH and LQKENI. This CDR3 is 15 amino acids long. Losses at the gene ends were 1 base for V and 2 bases for J; bases not matched to a gene: 5. The CDR3 DNA follows: TGTGCCAGCTCACCACGTAACAGGGGCACCTACGAGCAGTACTTC. This sequence encodes CASSPRNRGTYEQYF.

The genes are TRBV5-1 and TRBJ2-2, with 9 positions matching TRBD1. The CDR3 covers 16 residues. V trimming: 0 bases; J trimming: 4 bases; junction bases outside the gene matches: 4. CDR1 and CDR2 (germline): SGHRS, YFSETQ. The CDR3 loop is CASSLAGQGFTGELFF. CDR3 in DNA: TGCGCCAGCAGCTTGGCGGGACAGGGATTCACCGGGGAGCTGTTTTTT. Full variable domain (remainder filled in from reference TRBV5-1 and TRBJ2-2): KAGVTQTPRYLIKTRGQQVTLSCSPISGHRSVSWYQQTPGQGLQFLFEYFSETQRNKGNFPGRFSGRQFSNSRSEMNVSTLELGDSALYLCASSLAGQGFTGELFFGEGSRLTVL.

V is TRBV6-1 and J is TRBJ2-3, with D possibly being TRBD1 (5 bases). There are 12 residues in the CDR3. V shed 6 bases and J shed 5 bases, with 9 bases lying between them. CDR1 is MNHNS and CDR2 is SASEGT in the germline V gene. CDR3 loop: CASSQTGDTQYF. The CDR3 bases are TGTGCCAGCAGCCAAACAGGAGATACGCAGTATTTT.

In this sample, this clone turned up many times. This chain connects TRBV29-1 to TRBJ2-7, with TRBD1 as a possible D gene (5 bases). The germline V and J ends were trimmed by 7 bases and 3 bases, with 16 bases remaining between them. This CDR3 has 13 residues. The germline V gene encodes CDR1 SQVTM and CDR2 ANQGSEA. In DNA form, the CDR3 reads TGCAGCGCCTCTGACCTCCAGGGCTACGAGCAGTACTTC. Its translation is CSASDLQGYEQYF.

This rearrangement joins TRBV5-1 to TRBJ2-3; the D gene is possibly TRBD1 (5 bases). This CDR3 region has 14 residues. Germline CDR1 is SGHRS and CDR2 is YFSETQ. Trimming removed 0 bases from V and 4 bases from J, with 9 bases in between. The CDR3 DNA follows: TGCGCCAGCAGCTTGGGGGGCAGCGCAGATACGCAGTATTTT. Translating it yields CASSLGGSADTQYF.

J is TRBJ2-4 and V is TRBV19; D is unclear. This CDR3 is 13 amino acids long. Germline-derived CDR1 and CDR2 are LNHDA and SQIVND (reference sequence). V was trimmed by 4 bases and J by 0 bases, leaving 4 bases between them. The CDR3 bases are TGTGCCAGTAGTACGTTAGCCAAAAACATTCAGTACTTC. It codes for CASSTLAKNIQYF.

This clone was counted once. The genes are TRBV5-4 and TRBJ2-5; TRBD2 matches 10 bases. Germline CDR1 SGHNT, CDR2 YYREEE (reference sequence). After removal of 8 bases from V and 2 bases from J, the junction contained 9 bases not matched to a gene. The CDR3 has 15 residues. The CDR3: CASRLGLAVQETQYF. In DNA form, the CDR3 reads TGTGCCAGTAGGCTAGGACTAGCGGTACAAGAGACCCAGTACTTC.

Ten or more counts support this clone. This chain joins TRBV29-1 and TRBJ2-1; unclear D gene. CDR3 length: 13 amino acids. Deletions cut 8 bases from V and 0 bases from J, with 11 bases between. Germline CDR1 SQVTM, CDR2 ANQGSEA. CDR3 nucleotide sequence: TGCAGCACCCGACACCTCTCCTACAATGAGCAGTTCTTC. The encoded protein is CSTRHLSYNEQFF.

This clone came up a few times. V usage is TRBV7-9 and J usage is TRBJ2-3; 13 bases match TRBD2. Trimming removed 3 bases from V and 7 bases from J; junction bases left unmatched: 7. This CDR3 contains 16 residues. In germline, CDR1 is SEHNR, CDR2 FQNEAQ (reference sequence). CDR3 region: CASSFMGLAGTNTQYF. The CDR3 nucleotides are TGTGCCAGCAGCTTTATGGGACTAGCGGGGACAAATACGCAGTATTTT.

This clone was seen a handful of times. The chain joins TRBV11-2 to TRBJ1-2, with D tentatively TRBD1 (6 bases). This CDR3 spans 14 amino acids. Looked up from germline, CDR1 is SGHAT and CDR2 is FQNNGV. V was trimmed by 5 bases and J by 4 bases, leaving 14 bases between them. CDR3 sequence (DNA): TGTGCCAGCAGCGAGCAGGGGTTGGGCTATGGCTACACCTTC. Amino acid sequence: CASSEQGLGYGYTF.

The V call is TRBV11-2, the J call TRBJ1-2, with 8 bases aligning to TRBD1. Germline loops: CDR1 SGHAT, CDR2 FQNNGV. CDR3 length: 15 residues. V trimming: 1 base; J trimming: 0 bases; junction bases outside the gene matches: 1. CDR3 residues: CASSLGDRSNYGYTF. The CDR3 nucleotides read TGTGCCAGCAGCTTAGGGGACAGGTCTAACTATGGCTACACCTTC.

This clone was picked up a small number of times. The rearrangement uses TRBV9 and TRBJ2-1; TRBD2 matches at 7 bases. The CDR3 contains 13 residues. Trimming took 0 bases from V and 9 from J; bases not matched to a gene: 3. Germline values: CDR1 SGDLS, CDR2 YYNGEE. CDR3 sequence: CASSVGGGGEQFF. In nucleotides, the CDR3 is TGTGCCAGCAGCGTAGGGGGGGGAGGTGAGCAGTTCTTC.

This clone occurred a few times. The chain uses TRBV27 and TRBJ2-3, with TRBD2 matching over 8 bases. Looked up from germline, CDR1 is MNHEY and CDR2 is SMNVEV (reference sequence). The CDR3 is made up of 16 amino acids. The ends lost 6 bases at V and 2 bases at J; junction bases unmatched: 10. CDR3 sequence (DNA): TGTGCCAGCAGCGGAACCGGGACTAGGTACACAGATACGCAGTATTTT. Protein sequence: CASSGTGTRYTDTQYF.

This clone was detected a few times. The chain carries TRBV6-5 and TRBJ2-1, with no clear D. V was clipped by 2 bases and J by 6 bases, with 5 bases between them. The CDR3 runs to 12 residues. From germline, CDR1 is MNHEY and CDR2 SVGAGI. CDR3 coding DNA: TGTGCCAGCAGTTACCCAGTCAATGAGCAGTTCTTC. Its translation is CASSYPVNEQFF.

The V and J genes are TRBV28 and TRBJ2-1; 8 bases agree with TRBD2. Per the germline V gene, CDR1 is MDHEN and CDR2 is SYDVKM. Unmatched junction bases numbered 8, after V lost 7 bases and J lost 6 bases. This CDR3 comprises 14 residues. The CDR3 coding sequence is TGTGCCAGCAATAGGGCGGGGGGAAGCAATGAGCAGTTCTTC. Protein sequence: CASNRAGGSNEQFF. Supplemented by reference TRBV28 and TRBJ2-1, the full variable domain reads DVKVTQSSRYLVKRTGEKVFLECVQDMDHENMFWYRQDPGLGLRLIYFSYDVKMKEKGDIPEGYSVSREKKERFSLILESASTNQTSMYLCASNRAGGSNEQFFGPGTRLTVL.

The rearrangement uses TRBV5-1 and TRBJ1-1; TRBD1 aligns across 7 bases. With V trimmed by 4 bases and J by 1 base, 10 bases remained unmatched. The germline V gene encodes CDR1 SGHRS and CDR2 YFSETQ. CDR3 size: 16 residues. The CDR3 reads CASSLSPGTANTEAFF. DNA of the CDR3: TGCGCCAGCAGCCTTAGTCCCGGGACAGCGAACACTGAAGCTTTCTTT.

The chain has TRBV9 and TRBJ2-7; possible D gene TRBD2, 5 bases. Germline V gene data show CDR1 as SGDLS and CDR2 as YYNGEE. This CDR3 comprises 14 residues. V was cut by 3 bases and J by 1 base, with 11 bases left in between. The CDR3 sequence: CASSASGTSYEQYF. CDR3 in DNA: TGTGCCAGCAGCGCCAGCGGTACTTCCTACGAGCAGTACTTC.

Here the CDR3 DNA reads TGTGCCAGCAGTTACTCCGGGACAGGGGGCGACGAGCAGTACTTC. Translated: CASSYSGTGGDEQYF. The chain couples TRBV6-6 to TRBJ2-7; TRBD1 aligns across 12 bases. Germline V gene sequence: CDR1 MNHNY, CDR2 SVGAGI (reference sequence). V was clipped by 0 bases and J by 5 bases; unmatched bases: 2. The CDR3 has 15 residues.

V is TRBV7-9 and J is TRBJ1-4; TRBD1 matches at 8 bases. The CDR3 covers 14 residues. Germline V lookup: CDR1 SEHNR, CDR2 FQNEAQ (reference sequence). V shed 5 bases, J shed 6 bases, and the junction held 5 bases outside the gene matches. The CDR3 spells CASSLGQGYEKLFF. In DNA form, the CDR3 reads TGTGCCAGCAGCCTCGGACAGGGCTATGAAAAACTGTTTTTT.